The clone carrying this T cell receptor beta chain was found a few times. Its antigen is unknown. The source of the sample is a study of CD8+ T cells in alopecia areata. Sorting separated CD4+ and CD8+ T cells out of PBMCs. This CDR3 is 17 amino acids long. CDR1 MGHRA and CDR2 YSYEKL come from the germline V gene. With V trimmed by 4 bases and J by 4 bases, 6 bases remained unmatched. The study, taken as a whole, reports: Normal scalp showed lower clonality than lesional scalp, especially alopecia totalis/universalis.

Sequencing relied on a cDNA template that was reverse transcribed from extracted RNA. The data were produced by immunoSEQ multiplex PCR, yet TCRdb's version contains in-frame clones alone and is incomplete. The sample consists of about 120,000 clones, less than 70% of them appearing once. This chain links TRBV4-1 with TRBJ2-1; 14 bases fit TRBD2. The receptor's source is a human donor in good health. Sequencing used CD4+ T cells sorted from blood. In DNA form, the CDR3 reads TGCGCCAGCAGCCGAGGACTAGCGGGGGGTAAATACAATGAGCAGTTCTTC. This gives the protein CASSRGLAGGKYNEQFF.